This TCR beta chain derives from a study of T cell responses to AZD1222 COVID-19 vaccine (dated by TCRdb to about 2021). In terms of the full investigation: TCR sequencing was performed for about 250 trial participants, of whom about 200 were given two doses of AZD1222 and approximately 25 were given two doses of MenACWY control vaccine. Trial participants were enrolled by age into subgroups of 18-55, 56-69 and 70-plus years, and around 150, 28 and 57 TCR-sequenced participants, respectively, were included in these subgroups. Overall study results and their limits: Conclusions about previously exposed vaccinees are limited because only 6 or 7 AZD1222 recipients were SARS-CoV-2 seropositive at baseline. CD4 TCRs associated with the vaccine covered the entire spike protein, and the dominant responses were in regions 160-218 and 743-854. In the small 56-69-year group, the increase in depth fell short of significance, most likely because of low power. Epitopes outside the regions mutated in the B.1.351 and B.1.1.7 variants were reportedly recognized by nearly half of the unique spike-specific TCRs. Spike-specific TCR breadth and depth rose significantly after two AZD1222 doses compared with day 0 and with MenACWY recipients. Because no samples from the day 14 peak response were available, repertoires could be characterized only after the peak T cell response. Participants were mostly white British, with more females than males. The authors suggested clonal diversity may have been underestimated.

V drops 0 bases and J drops 5 bases, leaving 14 bases in between. Via the germline V gene, CDR1 is SGHRS and CDR2 YFSETQ. The CDR3 numbers 15 residues from cysteine through phenylalanine. Only the CDR3 DNA is retained, 45 bases long and in frame from the first base. The CDR3 regions of human TCRbeta chains were analyzed by immunosequencing. Per the authors' processing: TCRs in the repertoires were compared against a reference library of SARS-CoV-2-specific TCRs that had been generated with the MIRA antigen-specificity platform. Breadth was defined as the fraction of unique TCRs that were SARS-CoV-2-associated, and depth was defined as the fraction of total T cells that were SARS-CoV-2-associated. Using the MIRA data, each spike-specific TCR was mapped to the spike region that the TCR reacts to and placed in a CD4 or CD8 class. Log10-transformed breadth and depth values were compared by one-way ANOVA with Sidak's multiple comparisons tests. The table comes from immuneACCESS by way of TCRdb, which keeps in-frame sequences with V and J called. Part of the clones is missing from these tables; in studies checked, under half for an unresolved V gene and the rest for unknown reasons. The DNA was the basis for D and trimming; V, J and clone size are from that table. The sample includes 200,000 to 250,000 clones, with about 93% observed a single time. More than 0.8% of the sample rests with the top ten.

With respect to this clone: No cognate antigen has been identified for it. No much larger clone is present one base from it, and per-base qualities are unavailable.

This specimen's time point label, per the study, means: baseline before first vaccination. The treatment or condition label for this specimen denotes: meningococcal conjugate vaccine given as trial control. Vaccinee samples came from UK trials COV001 and COV002, including a single-blind randomized controlled phase 2/3 trial of AZD1222 (ChAdOx1 nCoV-19) in healthy adults. For TCRbeta chain sequencing, PBMC samples were collected from trial participants at day 0 and at day 28 after the second dose. The sequenced sample was peripheral blood, obtained on day 0 of MenACWY control vaccination. The sequence came from an adult in good health. The sequence joins TRBV5-1 to TRBJ1-1; the D gene assignment is ambiguous. The DNA sequence is as follows: TGCGCCAGCAGCTTGGAATACAACCCCGGGACTGAAGCTTTCTTT. The translation is CASSLEYNPGTEAFF.